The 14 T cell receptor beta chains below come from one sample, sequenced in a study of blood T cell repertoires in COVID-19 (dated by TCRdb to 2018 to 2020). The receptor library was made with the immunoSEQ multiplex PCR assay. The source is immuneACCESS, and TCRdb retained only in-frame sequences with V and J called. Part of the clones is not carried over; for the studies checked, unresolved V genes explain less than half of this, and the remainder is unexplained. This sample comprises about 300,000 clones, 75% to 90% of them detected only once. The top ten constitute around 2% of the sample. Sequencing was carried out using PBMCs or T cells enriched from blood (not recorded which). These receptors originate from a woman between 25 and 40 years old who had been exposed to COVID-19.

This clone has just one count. This chain's CDR3 is CASSMPGTGHYGYTF. The CDR3, as DNA: TGTGCCAGTAGTATGCCCGGGACAGGGCACTATGGCTACACCTTC. This sequence joins TRBV19 and TRBJ1-2; TRBD1 aligns across 9 bases. The V gene end was trimmed by 3 bases and the J gene end by 3 bases; junction bases not matched to a gene: 5. The germline CDR1 and CDR2 sequences are LNHDA and SQIVND (reference sequence). There are 15 residues in the CDR3.

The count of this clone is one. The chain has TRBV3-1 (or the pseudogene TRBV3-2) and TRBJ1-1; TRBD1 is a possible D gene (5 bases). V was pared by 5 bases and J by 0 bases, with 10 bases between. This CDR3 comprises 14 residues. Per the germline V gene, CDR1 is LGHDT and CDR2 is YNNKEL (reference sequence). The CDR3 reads CASSLQGLNTEAFF. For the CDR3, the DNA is TGTGCCAGCAGCTTGCAGGGTCTGAACACTGAAGCTTTCTTT.

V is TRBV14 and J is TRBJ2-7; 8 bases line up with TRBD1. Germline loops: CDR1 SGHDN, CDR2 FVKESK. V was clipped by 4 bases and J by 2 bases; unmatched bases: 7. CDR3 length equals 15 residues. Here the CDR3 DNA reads TGTGCCAGCAGCCCGCTGGGACAGGTAGCCTACGAGCAGTACTTC. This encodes CASSPLGQVAYEQYF.

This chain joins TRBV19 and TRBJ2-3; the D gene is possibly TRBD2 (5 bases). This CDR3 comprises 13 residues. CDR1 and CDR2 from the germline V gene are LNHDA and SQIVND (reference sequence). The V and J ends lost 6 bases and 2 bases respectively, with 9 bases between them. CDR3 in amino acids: CASSGVNTDTQYF. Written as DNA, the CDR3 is TGTGCCAGTAGCGGGGTGAACACAGATACGCAGTATTTT. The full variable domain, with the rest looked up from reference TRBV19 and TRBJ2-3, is DGGITQSPKYLFRKEGQNVTLSCEQNLNHDAMYWYRQDPGQGLRLIYYSQIVNDFQKGDIAEGYSVSREKKESFPLTVTSAQKNPTAFYLCASSGVNTDTQYFGPGTRLTVL.

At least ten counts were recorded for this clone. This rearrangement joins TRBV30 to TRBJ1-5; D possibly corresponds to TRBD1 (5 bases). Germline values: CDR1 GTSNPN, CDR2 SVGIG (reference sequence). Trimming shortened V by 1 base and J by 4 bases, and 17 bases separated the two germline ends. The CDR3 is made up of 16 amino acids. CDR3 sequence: CAWSAGQGFGNQPQHF. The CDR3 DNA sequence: TGTGCCTGGAGTGCTGGTCAGGGATTTGGGAATCAGCCCCAGCATTTT.

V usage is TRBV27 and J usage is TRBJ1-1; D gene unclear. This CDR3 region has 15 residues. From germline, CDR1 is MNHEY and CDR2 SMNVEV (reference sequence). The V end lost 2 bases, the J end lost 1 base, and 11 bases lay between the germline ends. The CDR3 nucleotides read TGTGCCAGCAGTTTAAACGCGGTAGGGAACACTGAAGCTTTCTTT. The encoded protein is CASSLNAVGNTEAFF.

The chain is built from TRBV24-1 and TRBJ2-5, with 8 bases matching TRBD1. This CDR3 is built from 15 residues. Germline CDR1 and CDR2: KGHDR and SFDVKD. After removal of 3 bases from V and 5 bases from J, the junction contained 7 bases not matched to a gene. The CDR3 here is CATSDIRTGRETQYF. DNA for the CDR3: TGTGCCACCAGTGATATCCGGACAGGGCGGGAGACCCAGTACTTC.

CDR3 residues: CASSLAAGFQETQYF. For the CDR3, the DNA is TGCGCCAGCAGCTTGGCGGCAGGGTTTCAAGAGACCCAGTACTTC. V gene TRBV5-1 combines with J gene TRBJ2-5, with TRBD1 as a possible D gene (5 bases). CDR1 is SGHRS and CDR2 is YFSETQ in the germline V gene. V lost 0 bases to trimming and J lost 2 bases, with 11 bases between them. CDR3 length equals 15 residues.

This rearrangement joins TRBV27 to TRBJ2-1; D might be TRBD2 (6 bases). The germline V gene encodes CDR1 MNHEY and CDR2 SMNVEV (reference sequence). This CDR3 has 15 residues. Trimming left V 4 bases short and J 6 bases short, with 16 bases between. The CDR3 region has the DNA TGTGCCAGCAGTTCCTCCGGGACTTTAATCAATGAGCAGTTCTTC. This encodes CASSSSGTLINEQFF.

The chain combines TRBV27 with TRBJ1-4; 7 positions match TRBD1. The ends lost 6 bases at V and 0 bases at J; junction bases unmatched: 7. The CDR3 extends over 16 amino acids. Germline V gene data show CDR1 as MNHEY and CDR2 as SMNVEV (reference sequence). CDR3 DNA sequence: TGTGCCAGCAGCGCATACGACAGGGCAACTAATGAAAAACTGTTTTTT. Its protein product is CASSAYDRATNEKLFF.

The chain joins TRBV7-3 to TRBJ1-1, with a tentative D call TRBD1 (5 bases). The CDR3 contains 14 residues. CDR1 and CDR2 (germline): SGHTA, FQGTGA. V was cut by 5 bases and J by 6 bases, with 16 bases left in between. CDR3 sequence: CASSPDGGMAEAFF. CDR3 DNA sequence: TGTGCCAGCAGCCCAGACGGGGGGATGGCTGAAGCTTTCTTT.

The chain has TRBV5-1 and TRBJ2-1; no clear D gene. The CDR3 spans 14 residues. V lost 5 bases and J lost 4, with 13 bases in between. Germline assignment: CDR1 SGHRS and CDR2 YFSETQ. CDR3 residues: CASSLPSRYNEQFF. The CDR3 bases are TGCGCCAGCAGTTTGCCGTCTCGTTACAATGAGCAGTTCTTC.

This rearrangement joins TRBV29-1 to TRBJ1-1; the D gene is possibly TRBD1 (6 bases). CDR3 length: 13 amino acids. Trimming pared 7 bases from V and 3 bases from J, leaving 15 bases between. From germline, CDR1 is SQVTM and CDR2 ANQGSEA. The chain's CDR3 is CSARQVSDTEAFF. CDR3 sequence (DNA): TGCAGCGCAAGACAGGTTAGTGACACTGAAGCTTTCTTT.

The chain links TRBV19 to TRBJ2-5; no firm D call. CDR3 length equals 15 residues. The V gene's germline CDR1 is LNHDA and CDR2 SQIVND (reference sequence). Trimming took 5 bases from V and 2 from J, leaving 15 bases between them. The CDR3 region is CASSLGRRKQETQYF. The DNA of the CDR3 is TGTGCCAGTAGTCTGGGCCGACGGAAGCAAGAGACCCAGTACTTC.